These T cell receptor beta chains were read from a single sample in a study of persistence of HIV-infected CD4 T cells. Here immunoSEQ multiplex PCR was the method, and the copy in TCRdb shows in-frame clones only, minus some. The data contain about 20,000 clones, about 80% of them singletons. Their antigens are not known. This sample comprised CD4+ T cells sorted from PBMCs after roughly 18-hour stimulation, obtained from a patient who received antiretroviral therapy. These receptors were collected from an adult man with HIV who was CMV-seropositive. CDR3s include the opening cysteine and the closing phenylalanine or tryptophan. Each record gives: clone size, V gene, D gene, J gene, CDR3 protein, CDR3 DNA. A D gene is named only where the DNA matches it firmly. The listing skips clone size in some rows; elsewhere it reads once, few, many or a size class.

once,TRBV10-3,TRBD1,TRBJ1-1,CAIRTQQGEGEAFF,TGTGCCATCAGAACTCAACAGGGGGAGGGTGAAGCTTTCTTT
NA,TRBV28,NA,TRBJ1-4,CASSLVVGNEKLFF,TGTGCCAGCAGTTTGGTGGTGGGTAATGAAAAACTGTTTTTT
NA,TRBV5-8,NA,TRBJ1-2,CASSFSGTAGYTF,TGTGCCAGCAGCTTCTCCGGGACCGCTGGCTACACCTTC
few,TRBV27,TRBD1,TRBJ2-1,CASSSRQGRTDEQFF,TGTGCCAGCAGTTCTCGACAGGGGAGGACCGATGAGCAGTTCTTC
NA,TRBV7-3,NA,TRBJ2-2,CASSKQGNTGELFF,TGTGCCAGCAGCAAACAGGGGAACACCGGGGAGCTGTTTTTT
NA,TRBV6-2/TRBV6-3,NA,TRBJ1-5,CASSYGQTSNQPQHF,TGTGCCAGCAGTTACGGACAGACAAGCAATCAGCCCCAGCATTTT
NA,TRBV2,NA,TRBJ1-4,CASTFRAESNEKLFF,TGTGCCTCCACCTTCCGGGCAGAGAGTAATGAAAAACTGTTTTTT
once,TRBV7-2,NA,TRBJ2-5,CASKTGQGKETQYF,TGTGCCAGCAAGACCGGGCAGGGTAAAGAGACCCAGTACTTC
few,TRBV27,TRBD1,TRBJ1-5,CASSASTGGEQPQHF,TGTGCCAGCAGTGCCTCGACAGGGGGAGAACAGCCCCAGCATTTT
NA,TRBV6-5,NA,TRBJ1-2,CATQDGASQLPTF,TGTGCCACCCAGGACGGCGCTTCACAACTCCCCACCTTC
few,TRBV2,NA,TRBJ1-5,CASRMGAGRNQPQHF,TGTGCCAGCAGGATGGGGGCGGGTCGAAATCAGCCCCAGCATTTT
few,TRBV27,NA,TRBJ2-2,CASSYQLRAGELFF,TGTGCCAGCAGTTATCAACTTCGAGCCGGGGAGCTGTTTTTT
NA,TRBV5-4,TRBD2,TRBJ2-7,CASSFEGGADEQYF,TGTGCCAGCAGCTTTGAGGGAGGGGCGGACGAGCAGTACTTC
NA,TRBV2,NA,TRBJ1-1,CASSGVTISTEAFF,TGTGCCAGCAGTGGGGTTACAATATCGACTGAAGCTTTCTTT
NA,TRBV3-1/TRBV3-2,NA,TRBJ2-6,CASSRDRPPGANVLTF,TGTGCCAGCAGTCGGGACCGACCCCCCGGGGCCAACGTCCTGACTTTC
NA,TRBV28,NA,TRBJ2-6,CASSSGKGFSSGANVLTF,TGTGCCAGCAGTTCCGGGAAAGGTTTTAGCTCTGGGGCCAACGTCCTGACTTTC
NA,TRBV6-1,TRBD1,TRBJ1-5,CASSEDRGSNQPQHF,TGTGCCAGCAGTGAAGACAGGGGATCCAATCAGCCCCAGCATTTT
NA,TRBV5-1,NA,TRBJ2-3,CASSANPGRVADTQYF,TGCGCCAGCAGCGCCAACCCGGGTCGGGTCGCAGATACGCAGTATTTT
NA,TRBV2,NA,TRBJ1-1,CASSIANTEAFF,TGTGCCAGCAGTATCGCGAACACTGAAGCTTTCTTT
NA,TRBV18,NA,TRBJ2-7,CASSPQVNSYEQYF,TGTGCCAGCTCACCACAGGTTAACTCCTACGAGCAGTACTTC
NA,TRBV5-1,NA,TRBJ2-3,CASSYYRDPAVTDTQYF,TGCGCCAGCAGCTATTATAGGGACCCAGCCGTCACAGATACGCAGTATTTT
few,TRBV6-4,NA,TRBJ2-1,CASSDSGQGGNNEQFF,TGTGCCAGCAGTGACTCAGGACAGGGAGGGAACAATGAGCAGTTCTTC
NA,TRBV14,TRBD1,TRBJ2-2,CASSLDRGRHTGELFF,TGTGCCAGCAGCCTTGACAGGGGTCGCCATACCGGGGAGCTGTTTTTT
NA,TRBV28,TRBD2,TRBJ2-7,CASSEVSGGWVSEGYEQYF,TGTGCCAGCAGTGAAGTCAGCGGGGGCTGGGTCAGTGAGGGCTACGAGCAGTACTTC
NA,TRBV27,TRBD1,TRBJ1-2,CASTKGRQGRGYGYTF,TGTGCCAGCACCAAGGGGAGACAGGGAAGAGGGTATGGCTACACCTTC
NA,TRBV28,TRBD1,TRBJ2-7,CASRVIEGTGAYEQYF,TGTGCCAGCAGGGTAATCGAGGGGACAGGGGCCTACGAGCAGTACTTC
NA,TRBV7-3,TRBD1,TRBJ1-1,CASSPSPTGEIWNTEAFF,TGTGCCAGCAGCCCTAGCCCGACAGGGGAGATCTGGAACACTGAAGCTTTCTTT
medium-sized,TRBV19,NA,TRBJ1-2,CASSPSGTLNYGYTF,TGTGCCAGTAGTCCCTCCGGGACCCTGAACTATGGCTACACCTTC
NA,TRBV29-1,TRBD1,TRBJ2-1,CSVIRDRGNEQFF,TGCAGCGTTATCCGGGACAGGGGCAATGAGCAGTTCTTC
NA,TRBV21-1,NA,TRBJ2-7,CASSKGQGGLGQYF,TGTGCCAGCAGCAAAGGGCAGGGGGGGTTAGGGCAGTACTTC
NA,TRBV5-1,NA,TRBJ1-1,CASSPWGGKGGNTEAFF,TGCGCCAGCAGCCCCTGGGGCGGTAAGGGAGGCAACACTGAAGCTTTCTTT
NA,TRBV18,TRBD1,TRBJ1-2,CASSPAGTGGGYTF,TGTGCCAGCTCACCGGCCGGGACAGGGGGTGGCTACACCTTC
NA,TRBV6-4,TRBD2,TRBJ2-1,CASSDQPSGGNEQFF,TGTGCCAGCAGTGACCAGCCTAGCGGGGGCAATGAGCAGTTCTTC
NA,TRBV21-1,NA,TRBJ1-1,CASSRAGPLMNTEAFF,TGTGCCAGCAGCAGAGCCGGGCCTCTTATGAACACTGAAGCTTTCTTT
NA,TRBV11-2,TRBD1,TRBJ2-2,CASSLDLRDRGRGGAGELFF,TGTGCCAGCAGCTTAGATCTAAGGGACAGGGGGCGCGGTGGCGCCGGGGAGCTGTTTTTT
NA,TRBV4-1,TRBD1,TRBJ1-4,CASSQERGQHNEKLFF,TGCGCCAGCAGCCAAGAGAGGGGACAGCATAATGAAAAACTGTTTTTT
NA,TRBV29-1,NA,TRBJ2-1,CSGGAYNEQFF,TGCAGCGGGGGGGCCTACAATGAGCAGTTCTTC
NA,TRBV29-1,TRBD2,TRBJ2-3,CSVIAGATDTQYF,TGCAGCGTTATAGCGGGGGCCACAGATACGCAGTATTTT
NA,TRBV6-1,TRBD2,TRBJ2-4,CASSEGLSGGAYIQYF,TGTGCCAGCAGTGAGGGATTAAGCGGGGGGGCGTACATTCAGTACTTC
NA,TRBV7-9,NA,TRBJ1-1,CASSLGVRGTEAFF,TGTGCCAGCAGCTTAGGGGTGAGGGGGACTGAAGCTTTCTTT
NA,TRBV27,NA,TRBJ1-5,CASRSWGAGQPQHF,TGTGCCAGCAGGAGCTGGGGGGCTGGACAGCCCCAGCATTTT